This T cell receptor (beta chain) is drawn from a study of blood T cell repertoires in COVID-19. About the research overall: From the United States, Italy and Spain came samples of acute and convalescent COVID-19. The analysed material was cDNA or gDNA that came from T cells, B-cell-depleted T cells, or PBMCs.

This CDR3 is built from 16 residues. From germline, CDR1 is MNHEY and CDR2 SMNVEV (reference sequence). J was trimmed by 1 base and V by 3 bases; bases with no gene match: 8. In the authors' methods: Using reference gene primer amplification, nucleated cell counts were estimated. Assay: immunoSEQ multiplex PCR; the TCRdb copy retains only in-frame clones and omits some. That table furnishes V, J and clone size, whereas the DNA furnished D and trimming. Of 150,000 to 200,000 clones in the sample, roughly 80% are singletons; the top ten hold 2.8%. The chain employs TRBV27 and TRBJ1-2; 7 bases are a match to TRBD1. The receptor's source is a man aged 65 to 85 with acute or convalescent COVID-19. Sequencing input: peripheral blood. CDR3 loop: CASSFSGTDYNYGYTF. As DNA, the CDR3 is TGTGCCAGCAGTTTTTCCGGGACAGATTATAACTATGGCTACACCTTC.